Given below is one T cell receptor beta chain in context. Its antigen is not known. The data were taken from a study of OX40 agonist ivuxolimab in advanced cancers. Across the whole study: Patients received ivuxolimab, an intravenous treatment, every 2 weeks at 0.01 to 10 mg/kg.

Autoimmune disease history or systemic immunosuppression excluded patients. The germline V gene encodes CDR1 SGDLS and CDR2 YYNGEE. V shed 0 bases and J shed 9 bases, with 13 bases lying between them. This CDR3 is built from 14 residues. Some clones are missing from TCRdb's copy, which holds only in-frame ones; the method was immunoSEQ multiplex PCR. The sample yields about 99,000 clones, around 95% seen once. Broader study findings: CD4+ and CD8+ blood T cells expanded clonally by week 6 at 0.1 to 3.0 mg/kg.

V usage is TRBV9 and J usage is TRBJ2-4; a possible D gene is TRBD1 (8 bases). The TCR sequence derives from an adult with an advanced solid tumor such as melanoma, head and neck, liver or kidney cancer. Sequenced material: CD4+ or CD8+ T cells sorted from blood, taken in a trial of the OX40 agonist ivuxolimab. The CDR3 DNA reads TGTGCCAGCAGCGTAGCGACAGGGGAGGGCATTCAGTACTTC. Its protein is CASSVATGEGIQYF. The whole variable domain, filled in from reference TRBV9 and TRBJ2-4, reads DSGVTQTPKHLITATGQRVTLRCSPRSGDLSVYWYQQSLDQGLQFLIQYYNGEERAKGNILERFSAQQFPDLHSELNLSSLELGDSALYFCASSVATGEGIQYFGAGTRLSVL.